This entry describes one T cell receptor beta chain. Antigen unknown. The PCR employed 60 Vbeta primers together with 13 Jbeta primers. Assay used: immunoSEQ multiplex PCR; TCRdb lists only in-frame clones, some missing. The sample holds 150,000 or so clones, about four fifths seen once. This sample is part of a study of cytomegalovirus exposure and HLA in healthy donors. Germline V gives CDR1 PRHDT, CDR2 FYEKMQ (reference sequence). This CDR3 spans 16 amino acids. V dropped 4 bases and J dropped 4; count of bases not matched to a gene: 2. Study outcomes and limitations: Analyses of presence/absence relied on an assumption of roughly uniform sequencing depth across donors.

The gene calls are TRBV13 and TRBJ2-4, with 15 bases that match TRBD2. This TCR derives from a man between 25 and 39 years old in good health and CMV-seronegative. Sequencing was done on a sample of PBMCs. The CDR3 loop reads CASSSGTSGRKNIQYF. CDR3 DNA sequence: TGTGCCAGCAGCTCTGGGACTAGCGGGAGGAAAAACATTCAGTACTTC.